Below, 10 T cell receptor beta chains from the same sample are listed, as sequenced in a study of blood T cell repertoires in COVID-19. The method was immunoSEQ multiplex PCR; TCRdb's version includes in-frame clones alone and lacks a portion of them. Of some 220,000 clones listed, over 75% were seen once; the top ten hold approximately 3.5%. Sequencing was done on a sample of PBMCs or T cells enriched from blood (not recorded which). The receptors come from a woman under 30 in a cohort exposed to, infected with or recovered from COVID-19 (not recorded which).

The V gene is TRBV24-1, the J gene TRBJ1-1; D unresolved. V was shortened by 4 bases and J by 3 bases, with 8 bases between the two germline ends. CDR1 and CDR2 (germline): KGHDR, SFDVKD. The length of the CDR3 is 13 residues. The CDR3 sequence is CATSERRDTEAFF. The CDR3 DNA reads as TGTGCCACCAGTGAACGCCGGGACACTGAAGCTTTCTTT.

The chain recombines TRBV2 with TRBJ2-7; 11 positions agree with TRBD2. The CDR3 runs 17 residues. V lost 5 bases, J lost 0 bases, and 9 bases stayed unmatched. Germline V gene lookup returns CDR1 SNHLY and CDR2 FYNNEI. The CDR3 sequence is CASSRASGRLLSYEQYF. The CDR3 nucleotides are TGTGCCAGCAGTAGGGCTAGCGGGAGGCTGCTCTCCTACGAGCAGTACTTC.

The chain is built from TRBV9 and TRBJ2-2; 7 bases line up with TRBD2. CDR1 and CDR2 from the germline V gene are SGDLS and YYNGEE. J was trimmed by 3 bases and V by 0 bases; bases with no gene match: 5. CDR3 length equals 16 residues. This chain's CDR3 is CASSVGLAEHTGELFF. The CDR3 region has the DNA TGTGCCAGCAGCGTAGGCCTAGCGGAACACACCGGGGAGCTGTTTTTT.

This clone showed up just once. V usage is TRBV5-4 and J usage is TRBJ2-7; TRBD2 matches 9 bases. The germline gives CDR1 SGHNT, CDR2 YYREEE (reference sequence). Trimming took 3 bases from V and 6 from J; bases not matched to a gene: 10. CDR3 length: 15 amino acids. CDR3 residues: CASSSPLSGSTEQYF. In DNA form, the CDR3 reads TGTGCCAGCAGCTCCCCTCTTAGCGGGAGTACCGAGCAGTACTTC. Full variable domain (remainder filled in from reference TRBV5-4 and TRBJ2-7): ETGVTQSPTHLIKTRGQQVTLRCSSQSGHNTVSWYQQALGQGPQFIFQYYREEENGRGNFPPRFSGLQFPNYSSELNVNALELDDSALYLCASSSPLSGSTEQYFGPGTRLTVT.

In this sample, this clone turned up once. Written as DNA, the CDR3 is TGTGCCAGCAGTTACCCAACTAGCGGGGGGGACAATGAGCAGTTCTTC. Translating gives CASSYPTSGGDNEQFF. V gene TRBV6-5 combines with J gene TRBJ2-1; 13 bases line up with TRBD2. Germline V CDR1 and CDR2: MNHEY, SVGAGI. The CDR3 extends over 16 amino acids. V gave up 2 bases and J gave up 5 bases; unmatched junction bases: 3.

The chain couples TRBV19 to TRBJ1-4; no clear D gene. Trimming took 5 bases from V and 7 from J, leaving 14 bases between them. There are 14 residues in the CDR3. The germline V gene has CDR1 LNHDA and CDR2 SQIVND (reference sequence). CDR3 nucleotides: TGTGCCAGTAGTGAAGACTGGGGAGGTGAAAAACTGTTTTTT. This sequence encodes CASSEDWGGEKLFF.

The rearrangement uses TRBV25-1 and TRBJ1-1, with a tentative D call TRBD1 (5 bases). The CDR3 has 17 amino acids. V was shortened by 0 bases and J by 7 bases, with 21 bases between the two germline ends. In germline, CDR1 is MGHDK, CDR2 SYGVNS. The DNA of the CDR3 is TGTGCCAGCAGTGAATATAGTCAGGACCGGCGGGGGGTTGAAGCTTTCTTT. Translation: CASSEYSQDRRGVEAFF.

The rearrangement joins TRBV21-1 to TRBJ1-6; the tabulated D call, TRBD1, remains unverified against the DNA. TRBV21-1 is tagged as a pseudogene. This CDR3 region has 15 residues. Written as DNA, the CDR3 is TGTGCCAGCAGCAAAGGGGACAGAGGGAATTCACCCCTCCACTTT. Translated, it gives CASSKGDRGNSPLHF.

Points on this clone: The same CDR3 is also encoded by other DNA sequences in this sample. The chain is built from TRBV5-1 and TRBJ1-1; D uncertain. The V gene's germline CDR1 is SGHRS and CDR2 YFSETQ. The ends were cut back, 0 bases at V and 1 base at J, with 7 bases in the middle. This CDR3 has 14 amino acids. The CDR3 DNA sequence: TGCGCCAGCAGCTTGGTAGGCGGGAACACTGAAGCTTTCTTT. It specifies CASSLVGGNTEAFF.

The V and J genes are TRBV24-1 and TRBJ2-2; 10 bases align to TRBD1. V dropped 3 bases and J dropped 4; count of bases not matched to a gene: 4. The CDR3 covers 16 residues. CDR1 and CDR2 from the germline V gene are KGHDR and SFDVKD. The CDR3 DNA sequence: TGTGCCACCAGTGATCGGGACAGGGGCATCACCGGGGAGCTGTTTTTT. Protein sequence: CATSDRDRGITGELFF.